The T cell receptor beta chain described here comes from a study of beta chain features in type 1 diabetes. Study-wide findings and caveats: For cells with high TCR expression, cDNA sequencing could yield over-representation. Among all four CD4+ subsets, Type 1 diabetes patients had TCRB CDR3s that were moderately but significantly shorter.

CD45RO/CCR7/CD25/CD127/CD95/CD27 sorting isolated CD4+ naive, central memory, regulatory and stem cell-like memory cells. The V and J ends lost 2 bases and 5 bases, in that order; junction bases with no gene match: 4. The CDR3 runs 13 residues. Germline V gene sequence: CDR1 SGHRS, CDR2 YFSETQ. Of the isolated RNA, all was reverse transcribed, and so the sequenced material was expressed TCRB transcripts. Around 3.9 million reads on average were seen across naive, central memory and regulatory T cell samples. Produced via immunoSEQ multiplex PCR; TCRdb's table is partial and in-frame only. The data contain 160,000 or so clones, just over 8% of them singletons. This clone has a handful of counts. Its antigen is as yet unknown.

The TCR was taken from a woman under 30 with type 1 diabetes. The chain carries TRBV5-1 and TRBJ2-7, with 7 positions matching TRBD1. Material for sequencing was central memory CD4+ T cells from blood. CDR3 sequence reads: CASSFDRAHEQYF. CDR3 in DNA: TGCGCCAGCAGCTTCGACAGGGCCCACGAGCAGTACTTC.